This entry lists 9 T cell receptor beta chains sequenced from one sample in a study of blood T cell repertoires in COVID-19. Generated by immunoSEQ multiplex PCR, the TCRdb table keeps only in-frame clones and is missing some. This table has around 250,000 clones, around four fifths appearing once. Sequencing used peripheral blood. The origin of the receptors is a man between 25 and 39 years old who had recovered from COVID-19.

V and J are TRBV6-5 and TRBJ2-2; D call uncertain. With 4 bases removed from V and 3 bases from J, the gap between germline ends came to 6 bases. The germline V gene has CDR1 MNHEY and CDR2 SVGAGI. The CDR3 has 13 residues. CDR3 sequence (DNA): TGTGCCAGCAGTTCCGGTTACACCGGGGAGCTGTTTTTT. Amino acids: CASSSGYTGELFF.

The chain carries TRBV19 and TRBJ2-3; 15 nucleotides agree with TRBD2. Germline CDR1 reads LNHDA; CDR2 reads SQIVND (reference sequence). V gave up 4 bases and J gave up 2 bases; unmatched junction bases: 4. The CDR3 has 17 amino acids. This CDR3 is CASSTRTSGGATDTQYF. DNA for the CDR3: TGTGCCAGTAGTACTCGGACTAGCGGGGGGGCCACAGATACGCAGTATTTT.

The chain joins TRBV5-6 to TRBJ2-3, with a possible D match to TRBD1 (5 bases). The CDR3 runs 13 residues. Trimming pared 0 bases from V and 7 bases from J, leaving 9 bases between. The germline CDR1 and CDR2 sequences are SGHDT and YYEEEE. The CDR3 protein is CASSLGGVYTQYF. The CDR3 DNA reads TGTGCCAGCAGCTTGGGGGGCGTGTATACGCAGTATTTT.

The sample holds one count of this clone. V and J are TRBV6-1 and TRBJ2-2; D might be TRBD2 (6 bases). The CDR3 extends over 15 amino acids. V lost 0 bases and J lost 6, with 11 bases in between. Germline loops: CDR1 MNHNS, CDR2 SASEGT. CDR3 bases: TGTGCCAGCAGTGAAGCGCCGGGGGTTGCCGGGGAGCTGTTTTTT. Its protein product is CASSEAPGVAGELFF.

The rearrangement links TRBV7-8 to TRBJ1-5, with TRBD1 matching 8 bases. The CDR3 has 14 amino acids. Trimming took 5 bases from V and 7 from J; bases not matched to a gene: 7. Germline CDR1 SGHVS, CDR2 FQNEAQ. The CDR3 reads CASSRDRGWQPQHF. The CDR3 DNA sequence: TGTGCCAGCAGCCGAGACAGGGGCTGGCAGCCCCAGCATTTT.

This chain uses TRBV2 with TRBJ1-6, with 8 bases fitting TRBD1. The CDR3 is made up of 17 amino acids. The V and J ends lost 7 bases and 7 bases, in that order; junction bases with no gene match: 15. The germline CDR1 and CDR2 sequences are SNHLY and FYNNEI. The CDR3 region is CASTPRRGQGKNSPLHF. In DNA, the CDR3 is TGTGCCAGCACCCCCAGGCGAGGACAGGGAAAAAATTCACCCCTCCACTTT.

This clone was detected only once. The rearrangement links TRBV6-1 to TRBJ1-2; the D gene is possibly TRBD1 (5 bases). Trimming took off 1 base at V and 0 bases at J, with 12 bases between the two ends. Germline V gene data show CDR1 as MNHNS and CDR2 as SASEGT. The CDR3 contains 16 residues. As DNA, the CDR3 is TGTGCCAGCAGTGAAGGTCGGGGGAAGGCTAACTATGGCTACACCTTC. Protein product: CASSEGRGKANYGYTF.

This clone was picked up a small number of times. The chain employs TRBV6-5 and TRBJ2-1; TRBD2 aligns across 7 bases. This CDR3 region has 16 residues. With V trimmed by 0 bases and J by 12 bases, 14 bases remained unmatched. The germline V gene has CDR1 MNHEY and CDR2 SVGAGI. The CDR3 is CASSYSLSGLVSGQFF. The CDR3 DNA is TGTGCCAGCAGTTACTCCCTGTCCGGACTAGTCAGTGGGCAGTTCTTC.

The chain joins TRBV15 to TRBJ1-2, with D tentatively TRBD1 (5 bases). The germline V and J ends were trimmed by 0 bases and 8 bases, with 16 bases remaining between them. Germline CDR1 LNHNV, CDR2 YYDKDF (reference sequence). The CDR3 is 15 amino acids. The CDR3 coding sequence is TGTGCCACCAGCAGAGATCGACAGATCGTTGGAGGCTACACCTTC. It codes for CATSRDRQIVGGYTF.